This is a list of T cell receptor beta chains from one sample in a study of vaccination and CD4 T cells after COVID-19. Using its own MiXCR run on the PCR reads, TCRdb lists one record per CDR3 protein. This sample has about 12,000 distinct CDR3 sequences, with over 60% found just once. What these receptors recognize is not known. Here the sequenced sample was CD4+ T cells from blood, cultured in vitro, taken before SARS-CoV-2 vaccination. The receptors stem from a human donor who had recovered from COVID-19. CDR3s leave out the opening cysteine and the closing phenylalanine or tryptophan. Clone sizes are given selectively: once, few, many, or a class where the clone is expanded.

CDR3 protein: ASRYTGTGAHEQY; V gene: TRBV12-3/TRBV12-4; CDR3 length: 13; clone size: NA; J gene: TRBJ2-7
CDR3 protein: ASTPSGARYEQY; V gene: TRBV2; CDR3 length: 12; clone size: NA; J gene: TRBJ2-7
CDR3 protein: ASSPLPGQGFGNQPQH; V gene: TRBV6-1; CDR3 length: 16; clone size: NA; J gene: TRBJ1-5
CDR3 protein: ASSLLPGQGASDTQY; V gene: TRBV28; CDR3 length: 15; clone size: NA; J gene: TRBJ2-3
CDR3 protein: ASSGDGGVVGYT; V gene: TRBV5-8; CDR3 length: 12; clone size: NA; J gene: TRBJ1-2
CDR3 protein: ASSLGVTGQDTQY; V gene: TRBV7-3; CDR3 length: 13; clone size: NA; J gene: TRBJ2-3
CDR3 protein: SVDHGSSGSQETQY; V gene: TRBV29-1; CDR3 length: 14; clone size: NA; J gene: TRBJ2-5
CDR3 protein: SAWSGLTSKQY; V gene: TRBV20-1; CDR3 length: 11; clone size: NA; J gene: TRBJ2-7
CDR3 protein: ASSFSWDREAQY; V gene: TRBV27; CDR3 length: 12; clone size: NA; J gene: TRBJ2-5
CDR3 protein: ASRWGGLNQPQH; V gene: TRBV6-1; CDR3 length: 12; clone size: few; J gene: TRBJ1-5
CDR3 protein: ASSKDLGTGELF; V gene: TRBV6-1; CDR3 length: 12; clone size: once; J gene: TRBJ2-2
CDR3 protein: ASSSRTTQETQY; V gene: TRBV27; CDR3 length: 12; clone size: few; J gene: TRBJ2-5
CDR3 protein: SVGYNEQF; V gene: TRBV29-1; CDR3 length: 8; clone size: NA; J gene: TRBJ2-1
CDR3 protein: ATSDGGNYGYT; V gene: TRBV24-1; CDR3 length: 11; clone size: NA; J gene: TRBJ1-2
CDR3 protein: ASASGSYYNEQF; V gene: TRBV6-2/TRBV6-3; CDR3 length: 12; clone size: NA; J gene: TRBJ2-1
CDR3 protein: ASSLGGQGVRGYT; V gene: TRBV7-8; CDR3 length: 13; clone size: once; J gene: TRBJ1-2
CDR3 protein: ASSFEDTPEAF; V gene: TRBV5-6; CDR3 length: 11; clone size: NA; J gene: TRBJ1-1
CDR3 protein: SAMRGSGANIQY; V gene: TRBV20-1; CDR3 length: 12; clone size: NA; J gene: TRBJ2-4
CDR3 protein: SVDSAGYADTQY; V gene: TRBV29-1; CDR3 length: 12; clone size: NA; J gene: TRBJ2-3
CDR3 protein: ASSMGQETQY; V gene: TRBV7-6; CDR3 length: 10; clone size: NA; J gene: TRBJ2-5
CDR3 protein: ASSLDTGLAGGTDTQY; V gene: TRBV7-2; CDR3 length: 16; clone size: few; J gene: TRBJ2-3
CDR3 protein: ATSGLAGGPNEQF; V gene: TRBV24-1; CDR3 length: 13; clone size: few; J gene: TRBJ2-1
CDR3 protein: ASVIQGTEAF; V gene: TRBV28; CDR3 length: 10; clone size: NA; J gene: TRBJ1-1
CDR3 protein: ASSRRGTPNTGELF; V gene: TRBV19; CDR3 length: 14; clone size: NA; J gene: TRBJ2-2
CDR3 protein: ASSKLSHHNSPLH; V gene: TRBV21-1; CDR3 length: 13; clone size: few; J gene: TRBJ1-6
CDR3 protein: ASSSVGMNTEAF; V gene: TRBV7-2; CDR3 length: 12; clone size: NA; J gene: TRBJ1-1
CDR3 protein: ASNFRERGGELF; V gene: TRBV6-1; CDR3 length: 12; clone size: once; J gene: TRBJ2-2